The rows below give T cell receptor beta chains drawn from one sample of a study of OX40 agonist ivuxolimab in advanced cancers. Clones were read by immunoSEQ multiplex PCR, and TCRdb kept only the in-frame ones, dropping some. The data hold 65,000 to 90,000 clones, with more than 80% observed a single time. The source was CD4+ or CD8+ T cells sorted from blood, collected in a trial of the OX40 agonist ivuxolimab. The source is an adult with an advanced solid tumor such as melanoma, head and neck, liver or kidney cancer. Both conserved end residues are part of each CDR3. The D gene is left open where the match is weak. Size values are once, few and many counts, or a class for expanded clones, and some rows have none.

DNA | CDR3 | D | J | V | size
TGTGCCAGCAGTATTCTAGCGGGGCACACAGATACGCAGTATTTT | CASSILAGHTDTQYF | TRBD2 | TRBJ2-3 | TRBV27 | .
TGTGCCTGGAGTGTACCTATTACGCGACAGGTCTACAATGAGCAGTTCTTC | CAWSVPITRQVYNEQFF | . | TRBJ2-1 | TRBV30 | few
TGTGCCAGCAGCAATGAGCAGTTCTTC | CASSNEQFF | . | TRBJ2-1 | TRBV7-9 | few
TGTGCCAGCAGTCGTTTCTATCAGCCCCAGCATTTT | CASSRFYQPQHF | . | TRBJ1-5 | TRBV6-6 | .
TGTGCCAGCAGCTTAAATTGGTACGAGCAGTACTTC | CASSLNWYEQYF | . | TRBJ2-7 | TRBV7-2 | .
TGTGCCAGCAGTTTTGAGGGACCGCTACCGGAGGGCTACACCTTC | CASSFEGPLPEGYTF | . | TRBJ1-2 | TRBV27 | .
TGTGCCAGCAGTTTCTTTCCCAGGGGATCCGGGTCCCAGTACTTC | CASSFFPRGSGSQYF | . | TRBJ2-5 | TRBV28 | .
TGTGCCAGCAGCTTCCATGGAAAGCCTGGGGCCAACGTCCTGACTTTC | CASSFHGKPGANVLTF | . | TRBJ2-6 | TRBV7-3 | .
TGTGCCAGCAGCCCCCCAGTGTCGGTAGAAGCTTTCTTT | CASSPPVSVEAFF | . | TRBJ1-1 | TRBV28 | .
TGTGCCAGCAGTGAAGCGCACGGGCGGGGCACAGATACGCAGTATTTT | CASSEAHGRGTDTQYF | . | TRBJ2-3 | TRBV2 | .
TGCAGCGTTGGGACGACAGGACCGGCTGGAAACACCATATATTTT | CSVGTTGPAGNTIYF | . | TRBJ1-3 | TRBV29-1 | .
TGTGCCAGCAGCGGTCGCACAGATACGCAGTATTTT | CASSGRTDTQYF | . | TRBJ2-3 | TRBV9 | .
TGCAGCGTTGAAGCTAATGGCTACACCTTC | CSVEANGYTF | . | TRBJ1-2 | TRBV29-1 | .
TGCGCCAGCAGCCAAGATGGAGAAGAGACCCAGTACTTC | CASSQDGEETQYF | . | TRBJ2-5 | TRBV4-3 | .
TGTGCCAGCGGGTCCGCTGGCTGGGGCAATCAGCCCCAGCATTTT | CASGSAGWGNQPQHF | . | TRBJ1-5 | TRBV2 | .
TGTGCCAGCAGCCCCAATTCCGGGGGTCGGACTGAAGCTTTCTTT | CASSPNSGGRTEAFF | . | TRBJ1-1 | TRBV7-6 | .
TGTGCCAGCAGCCAAGATTTATCTACTAGCGGGAGGAATGAGCAGTTCTTC | CASSQDLSTSGRNEQFF | TRBD2 | TRBJ2-1 | TRBV4-2 | .
TGTGCCACCGGCGGCAGCTCTGGAAACACCATATATTTT | CATGGSSGNTIYF | . | TRBJ1-3 | TRBV15 | .
TGTGCCAGCAGCCAAGAATCGCCAATCCTGAACACTGAAGCTTTCTTT | CASSQESPILNTEAFF | . | TRBJ1-1 | TRBV14 | .
TGTGCCAGCAGTTTTCTTAGCTCCTACGAGCAGTACTTC | CASSFLSSYEQYF | . | TRBJ2-7 | TRBV28 | .
TGCGCCAGCAGCCAAAGCGTCGGGGGCTCGCTGTTCTTC | CASSQSVGGSLFF | . | TRBJ2-1 | TRBV4-3 | once
TGTGCTAGTGGTTTGGTAAACCTGTCCGGGACTGACGCTCCTATACACCAGCCCCAGCATTTT | CASGLVNLSGTDAPIHQPQHF | . | TRBJ1-5 | TRBV12-5 | .
TGTGCCAGCAGTGCGCGGACTGAAACCGGGGAGCTGTTTTTT | CASSARTETGELFF | . | TRBJ2-2 | TRBV6-1 | .
TGTGCCAGCAGTTTAGGGTTGGAGCCCCAGCATTTT | CASSLGLEPQHF | . | TRBJ1-5 | TRBV28 | .
TGTGCCTGGAGTCCGGGGACACAGAGCAATCAGCCCCAGCATTTT | CAWSPGTQSNQPQHF | . | TRBJ1-5 | TRBV30 | .
TGTGCCAGCAGGGACAGGGGTACCTACGAGCAGTACTTC | CASRDRGTYEQYF | TRBD1 | TRBJ2-7 | TRBV28 | .
TGTGCCTGGAGTTGGCTATCAATAAATGAGCAGTTCTTC | CAWSWLSINEQFF | . | TRBJ2-1 | TRBV30 | .
TGTGCCAGCAGCCAAGACGGGGGGCAACTAGCGGGGCTCACAGATACGCAGTATTTT | CASSQDGGQLAGLTDTQYF | TRBD2 | TRBJ2-3 | TRBV4-2 | .
TGCGCCAGCAGCTTGGGCGCGAACACTGAAGCTTTCTTT | CASSLGANTEAFF | . | TRBJ1-1 | TRBV5-1 | .
TGTGCCAGCAGCCGACACGGGGAGTGGGGAACTGAAGCTTTCTTT | CASSRHGEWGTEAFF | . | TRBJ1-1 | TRBV7-8 | .
TGTGCCTGGAGTGTCCTCCTGGGACTAGCGGGGAACAATGAGCAGTTCTTC | CAWSVLLGLAGNNEQFF | TRBD2 | TRBJ2-1 | TRBV30 | .
TGTGCCAGCAGGTCAGGGTTTGGCTACACCTTC | CASRSGFGYTF | . | TRBJ1-2 | TRBV6-5 | .
TGTGCCAGCCGCGATAAGGGGGCCTATGGCTACACCTTC | CASRDKGAYGYTF | TRBD1 | TRBJ1-2 | TRBV6-5 | .
TGTGCCAGCAGTATAGGGGGAGAGAACACTGAAGCTTTCTTT | CASSIGGENTEAFF | . | TRBJ1-1 | TRBV6-5 | .
TGTGCCAGCAGGAGGGGACATTATAGCAATCAGCCCCAGCATTTT | CASRRGHYSNQPQHF | . | TRBJ1-5 | TRBV28 | .
TGTGCCAGCAGTTCGGCGGGGGGGCCCGGGGAGCTGTTTTTT | CASSSAGGPGELFF | TRBD2 | TRBJ2-2 | TRBV28 | .
TGTGCCAGTAGTATCTTGGGACAGCCAAATCTGCCCCAGCATTTT | CASSILGQPNLPQHF | TRBD1 | TRBJ1-5 | TRBV19 | .
TGTGCCAGCAGCGTAATCCCCGACAGTTTTGAAAAACTGTTTTTT | CASSVIPDSFEKLFF | . | TRBJ1-4 | TRBV9 | .
TGTGCCAGCAGCTTAGCAGGGTTTCACGAGCAGTACTTC | CASSLAGFHEQYF | . | TRBJ2-7 | TRBV7-9 | once
TGTGCCAGCAGTTACGAAGAAAACACTGAAGCTTTCTTT | CASSYEENTEAFF | . | TRBJ1-1 | TRBV6-5 | .
TGTGCCTGGAGTGCTCTTGGAGATACGCAGTATTTT | CAWSALGDTQYF | . | TRBJ2-3 | TRBV30 | once
TGTGCCAGCAGTAAGGGGGGGGCAGATACGCAGTATTTT | CASSKGGADTQYF | . | TRBJ2-3 | TRBV28 | few
TGTGCCAGCAGAGGGTACCGGGTCGAAGGGGGGGCCAACGTCCTGACTTTC | CASRGYRVEGGANVLTF | . | TRBJ2-6 | TRBV11-2 | once
TGTGCCAGCAGTTTAGGACTCACGAGCAATCAGCCCCAGCATTTT | CASSLGLTSNQPQHF | . | TRBJ1-5 | TRBV28 | .
TGTGCCAGCAGTTACTCGATCGCGGATACGCAGTATTTT | CASSYSIADTQYF | . | TRBJ2-3 | TRBV6-6 | .
TGCGCCAGCAGCCAGTTTCCAGAACTCGGCAATCAGCCCCAGCATTTT | CASSQFPELGNQPQHF | . | TRBJ1-5 | TRBV4-1 | once
TGTGCCAGCAGCTTATTCGCAGGGTGGGGTAGGAATGAGCAGTTCTTC | CASSLFAGWGRNEQFF | . | TRBJ2-1 | TRBV13 | .
TGTGCCAGCAGTTTATCCTTTACCCAGGAGGACAGATACACAGATACGCAGTATTTT | CASSLSFTQEDRYTDTQYF | . | TRBJ2-3 | TRBV28 | .
TGTGCCAGCAGCTCGGGACTAGCGGGGGGTCGCTCCTACAATGAGCAGTTCTTC | CASSSGLAGGRSYNEQFF | TRBD2 | TRBJ2-1 | TRBV28 | .
TGTGCCTGGAGTGTGTTGAGGACTGGTAATTCACCCCTCCACTTT | CAWSVLRTGNSPLHF | . | TRBJ1-6 | TRBV30 | .
TGTGCCAGCAGTTTAGGTCCAGGGAGAATCTCCTACAATGAGCAGTTCTTC | CASSLGPGRISYNEQFF | . | TRBJ2-1 | TRBV27 | .
TGTGCCAGCAGTTACTCGATCGGGAGCTCCTACAATGAGCAGTTCTTC | CASSYSIGSSYNEQFF | . | TRBJ2-1 | TRBV6-5 | .
TGTGCCAGCAGTTCTCTCCGGACAGGGTTAAGAGAGCAGTACTTC | CASSSLRTGLREQYF | TRBD1 | TRBJ2-7 | TRBV6-6 | .
TGTGCCAGCAGGCCAGCAGGGTCTTTGGACACCATATATTTT | CASRPAGSLDTIYF | . | TRBJ1-3 | TRBV28 | .
TGTGCCAGCAGTAATACAGGGACTGGAAACACCATATATTTT | CASSNTGTGNTIYF | . | TRBJ1-3 | TRBV28 | .
TGTGCCAGCAGATGGACAGGGGGTTTGAATGAGCAGTTCTTC | CASRWTGGLNEQFF | TRBD1 | TRBJ2-1 | TRBV28 | .
TGTGCCATCAGGGACCCCGACAGGTTCTATGGCTACACCTTC | CAIRDPDRFYGYTF | . | TRBJ1-2 | TRBV10-3 | .
TGTGCCAGCAGCTTAGCGGGGGGCACAGATACGCAGTATTTT | CASSLAGGTDTQYF | . | TRBJ2-3 | TRBV11-2 | .
TGTGCCAGCAGTTTTTACAATGAGCAGTTCTTC | CASSFYNEQFF | . | TRBJ2-1 | TRBV11-1 | .